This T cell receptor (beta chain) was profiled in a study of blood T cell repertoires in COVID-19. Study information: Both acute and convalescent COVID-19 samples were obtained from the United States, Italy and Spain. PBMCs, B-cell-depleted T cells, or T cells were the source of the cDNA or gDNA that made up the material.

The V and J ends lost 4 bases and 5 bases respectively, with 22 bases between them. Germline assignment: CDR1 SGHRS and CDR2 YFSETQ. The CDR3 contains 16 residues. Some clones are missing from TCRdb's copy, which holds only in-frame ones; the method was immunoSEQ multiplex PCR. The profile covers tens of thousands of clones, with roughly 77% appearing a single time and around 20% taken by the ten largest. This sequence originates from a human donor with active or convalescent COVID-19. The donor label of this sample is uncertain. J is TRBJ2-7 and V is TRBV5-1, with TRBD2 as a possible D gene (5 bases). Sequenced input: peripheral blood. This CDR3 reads CASSLEGQVPWDEQYF. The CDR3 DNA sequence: TGCGCCAGCAGCCTCGAGGGCCAAGTTCCCTGGGACGAGCAGTACTTC.